Listed below are T cell receptor beta chains from one sample, sequenced in a study of cytomegalovirus exposure and HLA in healthy donors. TCRdb keeps only in-frame clones here, not all; method: immunoSEQ multiplex PCR. The table shows approximately 160,000 clones, with roughly 83% occurring only once. Source material: PBMCs. These receptors were taken from a boy younger than 10 in good health and CMV-seronegative. The CDR3 runs from the conserved cysteine through the conserved F or W. D genes are given only for firm matches. Rows give clone size only sometimes, using once, few, many, or a class for an expanded clone.

size: .; J: TRBJ2-5; V: TRBV6-5; D: TRBD2; CDR3: CASSLRTSGQETQYF; DNA: TGTGCCAGCAGTCTTCGAACTAGCGGCCAAGAGACCCAGTACTTC
size: .; J: TRBJ2-7; V: TRBV5-4; D: .; CDR3: CASSPREGAQYYEQYF; DNA: TGTGCCAGCAGCCCCAGGGAAGGGGCCCAATACTACGAGCAGTACTTC
size: .; J: TRBJ2-1; V: TRBV7-6; D: TRBD2; CDR3: CASSPRVSGTISRNEQFF; DNA: TGTGCCAGCAGCCCCCGGGTTAGCGGGACTATCTCTCGGAATGAGCAGTTCTTC
size: .; J: TRBJ1-1; V: TRBV6-5; D: .; CDR3: CASSYSDTGGTEAFF; DNA: TGTGCCAGCAGTTACTCGGACACCGGGGGCACTGAAGCTTTCTTT
size: .; J: TRBJ2-6; V: TRBV9; D: .; CDR3: CASSVPQGWGSGANVLTF; DNA: TGTGCCAGCAGCGTACCGCAGGGGTGGGGCTCTGGGGCCAACGTCCTGACTTTC
size: .; J: TRBJ1-2; V: TRBV29-1; D: .; CDR3: CSVDTPLESRGSRYGYTF; DNA: TGCAGCGTTGATACCCCCCTGGAGAGCCGAGGGAGTAGGTATGGCTACACCTTC
size: .; J: TRBJ2-7; V: TRBV5-3; D: .; CDR3: CARSLEVGAHEQYF; DNA: TGTGCCAGAAGCTTGGAGGTAGGAGCCCACGAGCAGTACTTC
size: .; J: TRBJ2-7; V: TRBV10-1; D: TRBD1; CDR3: CASSGRDRVPNFYEQYF; DNA: TGCGCCAGCAGTGGCAGGGACAGGGTACCTAATTTCTACGAGCAGTACTTC
size: .; J: TRBJ2-7; V: TRBV4-1; D: .; CDR3: CASSQALAATYEQYF; DNA: TGCGCCAGCAGCCAAGCATTAGCGGCTACCTACGAGCAGTACTTC
size: .; J: TRBJ2-7; V: TRBV29-1; D: .; CDR3: CSVETPSSYEQYF; DNA: TGCAGCGTTGAAACTCCTTCCTCCTACGAGCAGTACTTC
size: few; J: TRBJ1-2; V: TRBV14; D: TRBD1; CDR3: CASSEQPGQTYGYTF; DNA: TGTGCCAGCAGCGAACAACCGGGACAGACTTATGGCTACACCTTC
size: .; J: TRBJ2-1; V: TRBV7-9; D: TRBD2; CDR3: CASSLSPGLAGNEQFF; DNA: TGTGCCAGCAGCTTATCCCCCGGACTAGCAGGCAATGAGCAGTTCTTC
size: .; J: TRBJ2-1; V: TRBV5-6; D: .; CDR3: CASSRTSYYYNEQFF; DNA: TGTGCCAGCAGCCGAACTTCATACTACTACAATGAGCAGTTCTTC
size: .; J: TRBJ2-7; V: TRBV10-3; D: TRBD2; CDR3: CAISGRGLAGVREQYF; DNA: TGTGCCATCAGTGGGCGGGGACTAGCGGGGGTCCGGGAGCAGTACTTC
size: .; J: TRBJ1-3; V: TRBV29-1; D: TRBD1; CDR3: CSVAGGTGSFYSGNTIYF; DNA: TGCAGCGTTGCTGGGGGGACAGGATCTTTTTATTCTGGAAACACCATATATTTT
size: .; J: TRBJ2-3; V: TRBV2; D: .; CDR3: CASSGGRSTDTQYF; DNA: TGTGCCAGCAGTGGGGGGCGGAGCACAGATACGCAGTATTTT
size: .; J: TRBJ1-2; V: TRBV27; D: TRBD1; CDR3: CASSLSGVTGGGEDYGYTF; DNA: TGTGCCAGCAGTTTATCGGGTGTGACAGGGGGTGGAGAGGACTATGGCTACACCTTC